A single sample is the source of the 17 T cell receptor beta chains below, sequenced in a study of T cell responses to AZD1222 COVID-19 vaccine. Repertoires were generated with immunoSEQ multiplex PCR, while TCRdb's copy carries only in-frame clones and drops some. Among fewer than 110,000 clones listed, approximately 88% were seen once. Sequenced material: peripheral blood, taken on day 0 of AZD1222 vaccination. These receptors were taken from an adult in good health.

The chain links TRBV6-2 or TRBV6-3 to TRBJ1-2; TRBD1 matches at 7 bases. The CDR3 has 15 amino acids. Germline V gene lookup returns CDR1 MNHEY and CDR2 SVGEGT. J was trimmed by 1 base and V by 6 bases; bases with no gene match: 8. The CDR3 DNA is TGTGCCAGCAGCAATTCGAGACAGGGTAACTATGGCTACACCTTC. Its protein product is CASSNSRQGNYGYTF.

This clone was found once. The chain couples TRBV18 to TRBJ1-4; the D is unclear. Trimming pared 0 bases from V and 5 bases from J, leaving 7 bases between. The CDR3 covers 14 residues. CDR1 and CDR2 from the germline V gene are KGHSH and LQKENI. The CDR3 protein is CASSPPKPNEKLFF. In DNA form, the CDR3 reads TGTGCCAGCTCACCACCCAAACCCAATGAAAAACTGTTTTTT. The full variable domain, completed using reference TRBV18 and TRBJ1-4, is NAGVMQNPRHLVRRRGQEARLRCSPMKGHSHVYWYRQLPEEGLKFMVYLQKENIIDESGMPKERFSAEFPKEGPSILRIQQVVRGDSAAYFCASSPPKPNEKLFFGSGTQLSVL.

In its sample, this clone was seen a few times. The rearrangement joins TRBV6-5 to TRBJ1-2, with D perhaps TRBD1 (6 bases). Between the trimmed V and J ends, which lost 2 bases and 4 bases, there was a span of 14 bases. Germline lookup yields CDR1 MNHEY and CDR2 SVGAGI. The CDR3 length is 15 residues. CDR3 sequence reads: CASSYAGTPIYGYTF. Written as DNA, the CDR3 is TGTGCCAGCAGTTACGCCGGGACACCAATCTATGGCTACACCTTC.

As DNA, the CDR3 is TGTGCCAGCAGCTTAGCCGTAACTCCAGAGGTAGAGACCCAGTACTTC. Its protein product is CASSLAVTPEVETQYF. The V and J genes are TRBV7-9 and TRBJ2-5; no firm D call. V was cut by 0 bases and J by 4 bases, with 15 bases left in between. The CDR3 loop spans 16 amino acids. CDR1 and CDR2 (germline): SEHNR, FQNEAQ (reference sequence).

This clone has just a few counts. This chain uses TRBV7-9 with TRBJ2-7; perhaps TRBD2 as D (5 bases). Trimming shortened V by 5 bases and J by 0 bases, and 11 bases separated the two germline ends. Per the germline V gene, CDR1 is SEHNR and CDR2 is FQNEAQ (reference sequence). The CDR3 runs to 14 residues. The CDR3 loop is CASSPDGISYEQYF. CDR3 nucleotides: TGTGCCAGCAGCCCTGACGGGATCTCCTACGAGCAGTACTTC.

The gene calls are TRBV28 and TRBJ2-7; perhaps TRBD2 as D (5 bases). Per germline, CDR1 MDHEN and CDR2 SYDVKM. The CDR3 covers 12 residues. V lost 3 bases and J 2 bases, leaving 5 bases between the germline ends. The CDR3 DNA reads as TGTGCCAGCAGTTTCGGGGCCTACGAGCAGTACTTC. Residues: CASSFGAYEQYF.

DNA for the CDR3: TGTGCCAGTACACAGCCTGGGAACTATGGCTACACCTTC. Protein product: CASTQPGNYGYTF. This chain uses TRBV19 with TRBJ1-2; D gene uncertain. This CDR3 comprises 13 residues. Germline CDR1 is LNHDA and CDR2 is SQIVND (reference sequence). V gave up 7 bases and J gave up 2 bases, with 11 bases separating them.

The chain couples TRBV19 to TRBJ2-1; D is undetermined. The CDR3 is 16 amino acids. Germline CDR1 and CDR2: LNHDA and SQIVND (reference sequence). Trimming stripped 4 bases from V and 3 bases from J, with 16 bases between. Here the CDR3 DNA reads TGTGCCAGTAGTAACGCGCCCCCACCCATCTACAATGAGCAGTTCTTC. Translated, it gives CASSNAPPPIYNEQFF.

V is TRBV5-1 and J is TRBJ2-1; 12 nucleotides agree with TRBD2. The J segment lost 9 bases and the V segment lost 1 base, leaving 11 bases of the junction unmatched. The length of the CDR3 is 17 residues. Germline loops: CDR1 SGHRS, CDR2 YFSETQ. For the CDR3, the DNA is TGCGCCAGCAGCTTGTTCCTAGCGGGAGGGACGTATAGTGAGCAGTTCTTC. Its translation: CASSLFLAGGTYSEQFF.

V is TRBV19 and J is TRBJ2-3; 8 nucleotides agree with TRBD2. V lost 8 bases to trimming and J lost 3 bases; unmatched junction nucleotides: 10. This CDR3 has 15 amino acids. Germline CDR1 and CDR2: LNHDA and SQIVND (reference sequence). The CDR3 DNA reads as TGTGCCAGTTGTTCAACCGGGGGGGTTACAGATACGCAGTATTTT. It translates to CASCSTGGVTDTQYF. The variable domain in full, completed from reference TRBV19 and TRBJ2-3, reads DGGITQSPKYLFRKEGQNVTLSCEQNLNHDAMYWYRQDPGQGLRLIYYSQIVNDFQKGDIAEGYSVSREKKESFPLTVTSAQKNPTAFYLCASCSTGGVTDTQYFGPGTRLTVL.

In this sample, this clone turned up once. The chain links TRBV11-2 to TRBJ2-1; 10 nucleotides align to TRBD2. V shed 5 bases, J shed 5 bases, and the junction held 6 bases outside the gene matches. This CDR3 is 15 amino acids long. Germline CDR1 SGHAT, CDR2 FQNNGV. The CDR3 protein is CASSQTSGRDNEQFF. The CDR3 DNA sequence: TGTGCCAGCAGCCAGACTAGCGGGCGGGACAATGAGCAGTTCTTC.

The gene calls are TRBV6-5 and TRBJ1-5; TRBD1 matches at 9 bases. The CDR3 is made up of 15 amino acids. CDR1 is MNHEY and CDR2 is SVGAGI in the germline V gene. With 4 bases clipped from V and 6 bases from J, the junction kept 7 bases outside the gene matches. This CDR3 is CASSSHRGPVQPQHF. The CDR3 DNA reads TGTGCCAGCAGTTCCCACAGGGGGCCCGTTCAGCCCCAGCATTTT.

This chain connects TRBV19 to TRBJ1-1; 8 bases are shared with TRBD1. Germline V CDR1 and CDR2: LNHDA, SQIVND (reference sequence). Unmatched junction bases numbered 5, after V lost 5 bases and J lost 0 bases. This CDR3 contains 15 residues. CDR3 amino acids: CASSPTGQVNTEAFF. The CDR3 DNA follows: TGTGCCAGTAGTCCCACGGGACAGGTGAACACTGAAGCTTTCTTT.

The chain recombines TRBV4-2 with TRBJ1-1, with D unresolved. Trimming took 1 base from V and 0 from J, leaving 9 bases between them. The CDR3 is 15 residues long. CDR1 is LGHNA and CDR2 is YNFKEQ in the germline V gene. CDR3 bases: TGTGCCAGCAGCCAAGGGTCTTCGATGAACACTGAAGCTTTCTTT. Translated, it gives CASSQGSSMNTEAFF.

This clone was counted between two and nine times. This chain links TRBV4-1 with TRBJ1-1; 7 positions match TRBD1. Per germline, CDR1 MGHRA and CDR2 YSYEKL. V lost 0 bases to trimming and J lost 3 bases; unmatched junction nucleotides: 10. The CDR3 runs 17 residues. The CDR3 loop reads CASSQERGLIRYTEAFF. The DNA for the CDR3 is TGCGCCAGCAGCCAAGAGAGGGGGCTTATTCGGTACACTGAAGCTTTCTTT.

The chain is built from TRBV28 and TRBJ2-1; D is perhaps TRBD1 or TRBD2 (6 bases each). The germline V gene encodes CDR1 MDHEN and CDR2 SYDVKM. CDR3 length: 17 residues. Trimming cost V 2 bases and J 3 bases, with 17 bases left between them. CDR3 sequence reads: CASSLTGRGNSYNEQFF. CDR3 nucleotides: TGTGCCAGCAGTTTAACAGGGCGGGGTAATAGCTACAATGAGCAGTTCTTC.

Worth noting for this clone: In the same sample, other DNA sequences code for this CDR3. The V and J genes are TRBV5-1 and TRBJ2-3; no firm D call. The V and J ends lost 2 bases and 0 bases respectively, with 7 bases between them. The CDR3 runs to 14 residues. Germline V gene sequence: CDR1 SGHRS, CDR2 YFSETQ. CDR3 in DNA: TGCGCCAGCAGCTTAGCAACTAGCACAGATACGCAGTATTTT. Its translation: CASSLATSTDTQYF. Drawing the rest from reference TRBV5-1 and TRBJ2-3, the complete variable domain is KAGVTQTPRYLIKTRGQQVTLSCSPISGHRSVSWYQQTPGQGLQFLFEYFSETQRNKGNFPGRFSGRQFSNSRSEMNVSTLELGDSALYLCASSLATSTDTQYFGPGTRLTVL.